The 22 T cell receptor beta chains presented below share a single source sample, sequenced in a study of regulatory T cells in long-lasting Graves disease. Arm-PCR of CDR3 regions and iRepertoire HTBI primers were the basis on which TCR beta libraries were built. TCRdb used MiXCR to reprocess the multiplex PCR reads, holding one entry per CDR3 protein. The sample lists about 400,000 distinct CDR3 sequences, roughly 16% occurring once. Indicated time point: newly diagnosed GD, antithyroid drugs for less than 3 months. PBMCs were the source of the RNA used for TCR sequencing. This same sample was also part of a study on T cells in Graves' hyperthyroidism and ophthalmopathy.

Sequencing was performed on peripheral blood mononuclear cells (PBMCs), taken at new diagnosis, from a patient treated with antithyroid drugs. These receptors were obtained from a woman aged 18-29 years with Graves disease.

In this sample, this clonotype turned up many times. Here the CDR3 reads CASSPPGQEEETQYF. The CDR3 DNA reads TGTGCCAGCAGTCCCCCGGGACAGGAGGAAGAGACCCAGTACTTC. V and J are TRBV28 and TRBJ2-5; 8 positions agree with TRBD1. Trimming took 5 bases from V and 3 from J; bases not matched to a gene: 8. From germline, CDR1 is MDHEN and CDR2 SYDVKM. CDR3 length: 15 residues.

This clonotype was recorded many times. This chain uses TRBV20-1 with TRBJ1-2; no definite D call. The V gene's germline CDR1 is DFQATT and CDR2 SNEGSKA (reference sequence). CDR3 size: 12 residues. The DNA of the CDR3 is TGCAGCGCGGTACAAGCTAACTATGGCTACACCTTC. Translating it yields CSAVQANYGYTF.

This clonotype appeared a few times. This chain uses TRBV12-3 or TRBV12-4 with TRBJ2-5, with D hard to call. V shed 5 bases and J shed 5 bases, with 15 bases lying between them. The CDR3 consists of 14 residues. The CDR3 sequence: CASSQSGPLETQYF. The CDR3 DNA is TGTGCCAGCAGTCAATCGGGCCCGTTGGAGACCCAGTACTTC.

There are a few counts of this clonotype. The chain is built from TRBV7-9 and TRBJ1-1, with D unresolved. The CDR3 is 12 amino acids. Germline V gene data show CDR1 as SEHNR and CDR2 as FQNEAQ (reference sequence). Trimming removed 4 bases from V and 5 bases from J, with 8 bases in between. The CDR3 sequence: CASSSAGTEAFF. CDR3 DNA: TGTGCCAGCAGCTCGGCGGGGACTGAAGCTTTCTTT.

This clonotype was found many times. The CDR3 sequence: CASSPPGTGVTEAFF. In DNA form, the CDR3 reads TGTGCCAGCTCACCACCCGGGACAGGGGTCACTGAAGCTTTCTTT. J is TRBJ1-1 and V is TRBV18; TRBD1 agrees at 10 bases. This CDR3 has 15 amino acids. Germline V gene data show CDR1 as KGHSH and CDR2 as LQKENI. The V segment lost 0 bases and the J segment 4 bases; nucleotides outside the gene matches: 2.

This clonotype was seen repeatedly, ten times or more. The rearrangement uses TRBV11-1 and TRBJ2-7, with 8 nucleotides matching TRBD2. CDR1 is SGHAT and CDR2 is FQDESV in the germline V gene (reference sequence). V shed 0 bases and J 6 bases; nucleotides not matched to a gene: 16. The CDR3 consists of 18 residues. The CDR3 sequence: CASSLAPRAAGGSGEQYF. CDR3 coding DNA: TGTGCCAGCAGCTTAGCGCCTAGAGCGGCGGGGGGATCGGGCGAGCAGTACTTC.

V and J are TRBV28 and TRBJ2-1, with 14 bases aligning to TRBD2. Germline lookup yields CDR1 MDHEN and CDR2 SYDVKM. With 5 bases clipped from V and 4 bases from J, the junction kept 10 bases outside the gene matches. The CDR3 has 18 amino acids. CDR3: CASSRTSGRLDRYNEQFF. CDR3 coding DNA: TGTGCCAGCAGTAGGACTAGCGGGAGGCTCGACCGGTACAATGAGCAGTTCTTC.

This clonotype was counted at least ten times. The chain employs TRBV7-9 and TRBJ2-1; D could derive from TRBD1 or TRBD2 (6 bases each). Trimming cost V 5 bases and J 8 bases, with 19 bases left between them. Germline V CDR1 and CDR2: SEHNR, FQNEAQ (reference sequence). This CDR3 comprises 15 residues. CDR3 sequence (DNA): TGTGCCAGCAGCCACCCGGGATTGGAGGGGGATGAGCAGTTCTTC. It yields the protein CASSHPGLEGDEQFF.

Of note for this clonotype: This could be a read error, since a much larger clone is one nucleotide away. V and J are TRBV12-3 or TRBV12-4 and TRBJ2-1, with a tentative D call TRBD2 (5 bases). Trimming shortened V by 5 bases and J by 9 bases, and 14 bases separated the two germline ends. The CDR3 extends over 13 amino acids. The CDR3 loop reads CASSPLRDSEQFF. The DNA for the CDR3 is TGTGCCAGCAGTCCACTGAGGGATAGTGAGCAGTTCTTC.

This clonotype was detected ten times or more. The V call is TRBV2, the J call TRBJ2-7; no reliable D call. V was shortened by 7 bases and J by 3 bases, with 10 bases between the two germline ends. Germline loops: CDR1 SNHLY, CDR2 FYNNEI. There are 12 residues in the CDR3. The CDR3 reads CASIRTGYEQYF. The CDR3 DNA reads TGTGCCAGCATCCGGACGGGCTACGAGCAGTACTTC.

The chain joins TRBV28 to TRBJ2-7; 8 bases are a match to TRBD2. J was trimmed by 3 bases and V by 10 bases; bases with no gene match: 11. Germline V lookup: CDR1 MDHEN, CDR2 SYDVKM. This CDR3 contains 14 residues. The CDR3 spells CATRDSGDYYEQYF. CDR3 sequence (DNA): TGTGCCACCCGGGATAGCGGGGACTACTACGAGCAGTACTTC.

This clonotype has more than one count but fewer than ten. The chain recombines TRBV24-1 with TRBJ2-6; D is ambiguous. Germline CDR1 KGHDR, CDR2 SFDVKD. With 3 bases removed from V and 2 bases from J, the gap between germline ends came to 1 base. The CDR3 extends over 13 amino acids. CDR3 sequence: CATSDAGANVLTF. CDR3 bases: TGTGCCACCAGTGATGCTGGGGCCAACGTCCTGACTTTC.

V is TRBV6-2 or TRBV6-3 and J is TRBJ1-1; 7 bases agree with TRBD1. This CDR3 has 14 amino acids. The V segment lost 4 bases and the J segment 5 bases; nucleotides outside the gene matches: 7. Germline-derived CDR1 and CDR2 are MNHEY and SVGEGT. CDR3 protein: CASSLQGPRTEAFF. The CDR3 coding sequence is TGTGCCAGCAGTTTACAGGGGCCGCGGACTGAAGCTTTCTTT.

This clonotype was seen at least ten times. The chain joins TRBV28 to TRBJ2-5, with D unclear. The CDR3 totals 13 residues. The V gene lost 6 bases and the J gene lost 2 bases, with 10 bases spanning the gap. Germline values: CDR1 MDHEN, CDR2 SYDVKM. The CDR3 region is CASRRGRQETQYF. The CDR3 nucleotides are TGTGCCAGCAGGAGAGGCAGGCAAGAGACCCAGTACTTC.

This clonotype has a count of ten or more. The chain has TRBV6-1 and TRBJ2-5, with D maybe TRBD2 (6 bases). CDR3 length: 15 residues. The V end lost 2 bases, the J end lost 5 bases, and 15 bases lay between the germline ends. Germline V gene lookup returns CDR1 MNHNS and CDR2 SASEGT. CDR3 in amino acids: CASSEPAGRRETQYF. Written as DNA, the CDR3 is TGTGCCAGCAGTGAACCTGCGGGGCGGAGGGAGACCCAGTACTTC.

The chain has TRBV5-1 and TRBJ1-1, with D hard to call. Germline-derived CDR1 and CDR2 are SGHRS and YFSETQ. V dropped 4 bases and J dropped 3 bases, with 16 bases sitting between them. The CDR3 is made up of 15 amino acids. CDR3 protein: CASSLEGRRDTEAFF. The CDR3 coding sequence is TGCGCCAGCAGCCTGGAGGGTCGGAGGGACACTGAAGCTTTCTTT.

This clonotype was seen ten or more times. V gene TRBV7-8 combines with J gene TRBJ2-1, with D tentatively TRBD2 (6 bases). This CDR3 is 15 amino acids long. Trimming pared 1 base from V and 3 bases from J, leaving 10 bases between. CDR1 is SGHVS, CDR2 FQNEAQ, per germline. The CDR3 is CASSLVGGDYNEQFF. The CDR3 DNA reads TGTGCCAGCAGCTTAGTGGGCGGGGACTACAATGAGCAGTTCTTC.

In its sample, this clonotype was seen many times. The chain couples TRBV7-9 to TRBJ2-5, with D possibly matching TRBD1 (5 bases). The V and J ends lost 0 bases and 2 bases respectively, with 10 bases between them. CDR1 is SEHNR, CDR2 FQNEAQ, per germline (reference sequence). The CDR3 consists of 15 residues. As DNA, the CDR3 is TGTGCCAGCAGCTTAGCGTCAGGGTGGCAAGAGACCCAGTACTTC. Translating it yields CASSLASGWQETQYF.

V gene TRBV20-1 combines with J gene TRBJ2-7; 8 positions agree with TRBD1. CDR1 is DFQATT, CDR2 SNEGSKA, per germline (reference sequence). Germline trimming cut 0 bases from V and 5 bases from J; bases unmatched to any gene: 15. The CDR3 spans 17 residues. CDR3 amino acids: CSARDPRPGQAIDEQYF. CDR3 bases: TGCAGTGCTAGAGACCCCCGGCCGGGACAGGCTATCGACGAGCAGTACTTC.

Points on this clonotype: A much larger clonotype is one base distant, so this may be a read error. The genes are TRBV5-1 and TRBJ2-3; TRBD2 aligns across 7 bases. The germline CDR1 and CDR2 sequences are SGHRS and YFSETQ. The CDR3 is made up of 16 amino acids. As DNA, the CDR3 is TGCGTCAGCAGCCCTTTTGCTAGCGGTGGCACAGATACGCAGTATTTT. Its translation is CVSSPFASGGTDTQYF.

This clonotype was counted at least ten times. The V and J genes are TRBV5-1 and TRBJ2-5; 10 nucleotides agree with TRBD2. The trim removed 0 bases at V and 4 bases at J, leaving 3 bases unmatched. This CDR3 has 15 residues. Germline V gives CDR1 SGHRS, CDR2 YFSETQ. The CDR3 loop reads CASSLGASGGETQYF. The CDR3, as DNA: TGCGCCAGCAGCTTGGGTGCTAGCGGGGGAGAGACCCAGTACTTC. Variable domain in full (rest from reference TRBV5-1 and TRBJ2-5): KAGVTQTPRYLIKTRGQQVTLSCSPISGHRSVSWYQQTPGQGLQFLFEYFSETQRNKGNFPGRFSGRQFSNSRSEMNVSTLELGDSALYLCASSLGASGGETQYFGPGTRLLVL.

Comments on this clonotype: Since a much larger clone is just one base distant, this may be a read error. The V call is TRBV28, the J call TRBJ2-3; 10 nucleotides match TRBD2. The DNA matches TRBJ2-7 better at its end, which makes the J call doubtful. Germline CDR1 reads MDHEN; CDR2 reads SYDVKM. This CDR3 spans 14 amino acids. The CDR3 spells CASGALAGVGEQYF. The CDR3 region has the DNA TGTGCCAGCGGGGCCCTAGCGGGAGTGGGTGAGCAGTACTTC.